What follows are 20 T cell receptor beta chains derived from one specimen sequenced in a study of molecular identifiers for immune sequencing clone quantification (dated by TCRdb to 2016 to 2018). Receptors were amplified or captured by PCR. The instrument was a NextSeq 500. The public reads were reprocessed in TCRdb via fastp at Q25 and MiXCR, keeping in-frame beta chains. Here each entry gathers all rows of one CDR3 protein and keeps the most common genes and DNA. The sample table holds approximately 630,000 distinct CDR3 sequences, of which 25% were seen once. The biggest ten clones account for about 0.84% of the sample. The sequencing input was naive CD8+ T cells from blood, with Jurkat cell RNA spiked in. The cell subset or site label, read with the paper, signifies: FACS-sorted CD8+CD4-CCR7+CD45RA+ naive T cells. These receptors all stem from a human donor in good health. Some libraries in this study had Jurkat cell RNA spiked in.

On this clonotype: A much bigger clone sits one base away, suggesting this may be a read error. This rearrangement joins TRBV5-3 to TRBJ2-7, with D possibly being TRBD1 (6 bases). TRBV5-3 counts as an open reading frame of uncertain function. CDR3 length: 15 amino acids. V was cut by 8 bases and J by 2 bases, with 20 bases left in between. For the CDR3, the DNA is TGTGCCAGCGGCTTGCGGGCAGGGGTTCCCTACGAGCAGTACTTC. Translating gives CASGLRAGVPYEQYF.

Turning to this clonotype: The CDR3 end shows no conserved phenylalanine or tryptophan, and so a read error is likely. The rearrangement joins TRBV5-6 to TRBJ2-3; 12 bases are shared with TRBD2. Losses at the gene ends were 4 bases for V and 3 bases for J; bases not matched to a gene: 9. CDR3 size: 17 residues. Germline V gene data show CDR1 as SGHDT and CDR2 as YYEEEE. The CDR3 protein is CASSPGLAGGTTDTQYL. For the CDR3, the DNA is TGTGCCAGCAGCCCGGGGCTAGCGGGAGGGACTACAGATACGCAGTATTTG.

In its sample, this clonotype was seen a few times. The chain couples TRBV6-2 or TRBV6-3 to TRBJ2-3; 8 nucleotides line up with TRBD2. There are 14 residues in the CDR3. J was trimmed by 4 bases and V by 6 bases; bases with no gene match: 6. The germline V gene encodes CDR1 MNHEY and CDR2 SVGEGT. In nucleotides, the CDR3 is TGTGCCAGCAGCCAGACTAGCGTAGCAGATACGCAGTATTTT. It translates to CASSQTSVADTQYF.

Regarding this clonotype: A single base is all that separates this from a far larger clone, so a read error is likely. This chain connects TRBV6-2 or TRBV6-3 to TRBJ2-7; D is unclear. From germline, CDR1 is MNHEY and CDR2 SVGEGT. V lost 6 bases, J lost 6 bases, and 12 bases lay in between. There are 12 residues in the CDR3. CDR3 residues: CASSLGCGEQYF. CDR3 DNA sequence: TGTGCCAGCAGCCTAGGGTGCGGCGAGCAGTACTTC.

This clonotype was counted a few times. This chain uses TRBV14 with TRBJ2-1; D unresolved. Germline CDR1 SGHDN, CDR2 FVKESK. Trimming removed 3 bases at V and 5 bases at J, with 20 bases between. The CDR3 runs 17 residues. CDR3 in amino acids: CASSHSRARVGHNEQFF. The CDR3 DNA sequence: TGTGCCAGCAGCCATTCCCGCGCAAGGGTCGGCCACAATGAGCAGTTCTTC.

Comment on this clonotype: Just one base apart from a much larger clone, this may be a read error. This chain uses TRBV28 with TRBJ2-5; D remains ambiguous. The CDR3 spans 13 residues. The germline V gene has CDR1 MDHEN and CDR2 SYDVKM. CDR3 nucleotide sequence: TGTGCCACGGTCCCCCCGTACCAAGAGCCCCAGTACTTC. Residues: CATVPPYQEPQYF.

The table lists this clonotype with many counts. V and J are TRBV18 and TRBJ2-7; the D gene is possibly TRBD1 (6 bases). CDR3 length: 15 amino acids. The V end lost 1 base, the J end lost 2 bases, and 12 bases lay between the germline ends. Germline V lookup: CDR1 KGHSH, CDR2 LQKENI. Here the CDR3 reads CASSPRDGQPYEQYF. DNA of the CDR3: TGTGCCAGCTCACCACGGGACGGACAGCCCTACGAGCAGTACTTC.

This clonotype was observed a handful of times. V usage is TRBV14 and J usage is TRBJ2-1, with TRBD1 matching 10 bases. Trimming cost V 0 bases and J 5 bases; bases outside gene matches: 7. The germline CDR1 and CDR2 sequences are SGHDN and FVKESK. This CDR3 has 17 amino acids. CDR3 sequence: CASSQDFRGTGDNEQFF. The CDR3 coding sequence is TGTGCCAGCAGCCAAGATTTTAGAGGGACAGGGGACAATGAGCAGTTCTTC.

This clonotype was counted at least ten times. The chain has TRBV9 and TRBJ2-3; D gene unclear. The CDR3 contains 13 residues. With 5 bases removed from V and 1 base from J, the gap between germline ends came to 8 bases. Germline V gene data show CDR1 as SGDLS and CDR2 as YYNGEE. The chain's CDR3 is CASSVGGTDTQYF. CDR3 DNA sequence: TGTGCCAGCAGTGTTGGAGGCACAGATACGCAGTATTTT.

This clonotype was found a few times. V usage is TRBV12-3 or TRBV12-4 and J usage is TRBJ2-6; 8 nucleotides match TRBD1. This CDR3 spans 17 amino acids. V trimming: 6 bases; J trimming: 2 bases; junction bases outside the gene matches: 9. The CDR3 spells CASSGQGAQTGANVLTF. The CDR3 DNA follows: TGTGCCAGCAGCGGGCAGGGGGCGCAGACTGGGGCCAACGTCCTGACTTTC.

In regard to this clonotype: A much larger clone sits a single nucleotide away, making a read error possible. The chain joins TRBV29-1 to TRBJ1-1; 11 positions match TRBD1. The CDR3 loop spans 12 amino acids. CDR1 and CDR2 from the germline V gene are SQVTM and ANQGSEA. Germline trimming cut 6 bases from V and 6 bases from J; bases unmatched to any gene: 3. The CDR3 loop is CSVGTGGAEAFF. As DNA, the CDR3 is TGCAGCGTAGGGACAGGGGGGGCTGAAGCTTTCTTT.

The V and J genes are TRBV11-3 and TRBJ2-3; tentative D call: TRBD1 (6 bases). V was trimmed by 5 bases and J by 1 base, leaving 13 bases between them. The CDR3 sequence is 15 residues long. Germline-derived CDR1 and CDR2 are SGHNT and YENEEA. DNA for the CDR3: TGTGCCAGCAGCGTGGAACAGGGAGGCACAGATACGCAGTATTTT. Amino acid sequence: CASSVEQGGTDTQYF.

Concerning this clonotype itself: Since a much larger clone is just one base distant, this may be a read error. The chain combines TRBV20-1 with TRBJ2-4; maybe TRBD1 (5 bases). Germline assignment: CDR1 DFQATT and CDR2 SNEGSKA (reference sequence). This CDR3 contains 10 residues. The V end lost 7 bases, the J end lost 8 bases, and 9 bases lay between the germline ends. The DNA of the CDR3 is TGCAGTGTCCAAGGGGACATTCAGTACTTC. Translated, it gives CSVQGDIQYF.

This clonotype was observed a handful of times. The chain uses TRBV14 and TRBJ2-7; 8 bases match TRBD2. The CDR3 length is 15 residues. The V gene's germline CDR1 is SGHDN and CDR2 FVKESK. Trimming removed 8 bases from V and 3 bases from J; junction bases left unmatched: 12. The CDR3 nucleotides read TGTGCCAGCTCCATTAGCGGGGCCCTCTACTACGAGCAGTACTTC. It translates to CASSISGALYYEQYF.

This clonotype was picked up many times. The chain couples TRBV4-3 to TRBJ2-7, with D possibly being TRBD1 or TRBD2 (6 bases each). Trimming removed 0 bases at V and 0 bases at J, with 9 bases between. Germline V gene lookup returns CDR1 LGHNA and CDR2 YSLEER. The CDR3 spans 15 residues. In DNA form, the CDR3 reads TGCGCCAGCAGCCAAGATCGGGGGCTCTCCTACGAGCAGTACTTC. Its translation: CASSQDRGLSYEQYF.

On this clonotype: The CDR3 does not end in the conserved phenylalanine or tryptophan, so this is likely a read error. CDR3 DNA sequence: TGCAGTGCAGGGACAGGGGATAGCAATCAGCCCCAGCATTAC. Its translation is CSAGTGDSNQPQHY. The chain is built from TRBV20-1 and TRBJ1-5; 10 bases fit TRBD1. CDR1 is DFQATT and CDR2 is SNEGSKA in the germline V gene (reference sequence). The junction had 2 bases not matched to a gene; V was cut back by 6 bases and J by 0 bases. The CDR3 runs to 14 residues.

The chain carries TRBV4-3 and TRBJ2-2; weak D call: TRBD2 (6 bases). The V end was cut by 1 base, the J end by 5 bases, with 17 bases between. The CDR3 is 17 residues long. Germline-derived CDR1 and CDR2 are LGHNA and YSLEER. The CDR3: CASSQVWLSAGTGELFF. The CDR3 nucleotides are TGCGCCAGCAGCCAAGTTTGGCTGAGCGCGGGAACCGGGGAGCTGTTTTTT.

This clonotype was counted a few times. V usage is TRBV27 and J usage is TRBJ2-3; 8 nucleotides match TRBD2. CDR3 length equals 15 residues. From germline, CDR1 is MNHEY and CDR2 SMNVEV (reference sequence). V was clipped by 3 bases and J by 4 bases; unmatched bases: 6. CDR3 nucleotides: TGTGCCAGCAGTTTGGTAGCGGGATGGTCAGATACGCAGTATTTT. The encoded protein is CASSLVAGWSDTQYF.

This clonotype was counted a few times. CDR3 protein: CASSYQGRYGTDLAGGPYEQYF. CDR3 DNA: TGTGCCAGCAGTTACCAGGGAAGGTACGGGACAGATCTAGCGGGAGGGCCCTACGAGCAGTACTTC. This chain uses TRBV6-5 with TRBJ2-7; 12 bases agree with TRBD2. CDR3 length: 22 amino acids. Germline V lookup: CDR1 MNHEY, CDR2 SVGAGI. Losses at the gene ends were 2 bases for V and 2 bases for J; bases not matched to a gene: 22.

The V call is TRBV4-2, the J call TRBJ2-7; no reliable D call. The CDR3 extends over 11 amino acids. In germline, CDR1 is LGHNA, CDR2 YNFKEQ. The V end was cut by 8 bases, the J end by 4 bases, with 9 bases between. The CDR3 DNA reads as TGTGCCAGCCCAGACTTGTACGAGCAGTACTTC. This encodes CASPDLYEQYF.